The source of this T cell receptor beta chain is a study of CD4+ T cells in melanoma. The CDR3 runs 13 residues. V lost 0 bases, J lost 9 bases, and 11 bases lay in between. CDR1 is MNHEY, CDR2 SVGAGI, per germline. Libraries were prepared by immunoSEQ multiplex PCR; TCRdb keeps only in-frame clonotypes and omits some of them. The repertoire holds about 140,000 clones, with nearly 95% as singletons. This clone has only a few counts. This receptor was obtained from a human donor with melanoma. The rearrangement links TRBV6-5 to TRBJ1-2; D is perhaps TRBD1 (5 bases). The CDR3 nucleotides are TGTGCCAGCAGTTACTCGGGGCTCCGGAGCTACACCTTC. This encodes CASSYSGLRSYTF.